A single T cell receptor (beta chain) is shown here with its context. The antigen is unknown. This CDR3 has 17 amino acids. V shed 0 bases and J shed 0 bases, with 10 bases lying between them. In germline, CDR1 is SGHKS, CDR2 YYEKEE (reference sequence). The entry originates in a study of cytomegalovirus exposure and HLA in healthy donors. Study results and caveats: An observed cluster of highly shared sequence variants was recorded as a likely sequencing artifact.

PCR primers comprised 60 Vbeta and 13 Jbeta primers. In the original workflow: Unique TCR beta chains totaled 65 million to 95 million in a later count, with around 11 million of them shared. Produced via immunoSEQ multiplex PCR; TCRdb's table is partial and in-frame only. Clone size and V and J calls were adopted from that table, with D and trimming inferred from the DNA. This table has approximately 150,000 clones, roughly three quarters appearing once. This receptor was taken from a woman aged 40 to 50 in good health and CMV-seronegative. The rearrangement links TRBV5-5 to TRBJ2-6, with TRBD1 as a possible D gene (5 bases). Sequencing was done on a sample of PBMCs. In nucleotides, the CDR3 is TGTGCCAGCAGCTTGGAAAGGGGATCCTCTGGGGCCAACGTCCTGACTTTC. Translated, it gives CASSLERGSSGANVLTF.